The next 28 T cell receptor beta chains were all read from a single sample in a study of blood T cell repertoires in COVID-19. Using immunoSEQ multiplex PCR, the repertoire was profiled, and TCRdb retains in-frame clones only, with some absent. The table lists 90,000 or so clones, 86% of them singletons. Source material: peripheral blood. These receptors were obtained from a man aged 45-65 years with active COVID-19.

This clone occurred a few times. One end of the junction fails to match germline, which may point to a read error. J is TRBJ2-1 and V is TRBV7-7; 8 bases fit TRBD2. This CDR3 has 15 residues. CDR1 is SSHAT, CDR2 FNYEAQ, per germline (reference sequence). The CDR3 nucleotides are TGTGCTAGCAGCCCCTTTATAGGCGGGGGGAGTGAGCAGTTCTTC. Translation: CASSPFIGGGSEQFF.

J is TRBJ2-7 and V is TRBV2, with D perhaps TRBD1 (6 bases). Germline V CDR1 and CDR2: SNHLY, FYNNEI. V lost 0 bases, J lost 7 bases, and 13 bases lay in between. This CDR3 comprises 14 residues. CDR3 amino acids: CASSEARTVEEQYF. CDR3 DNA: TGTGCCAGCAGTGAAGCCCGGACAGTTGAGGAGCAGTACTTC.

This sequence joins TRBV12-3 or TRBV12-4 and TRBJ2-3; a weak D match, TRBD2 (6 bases). V lost 8 bases and J 6 bases, leaving 12 bases between the germline ends. CDR3 length: 12 residues. The CDR3 region is CASYRGSDTQYF. The CDR3 nucleotides read TGTGCCAGCTATCGGGGGTCTGATACGCAGTATTTT.

The chain employs TRBV4-3 and TRBJ1-5; D is possibly TRBD1 (5 bases). The CDR3 spans 16 residues. The ends were cut back, 4 bases at V and 1 base at J, with 14 bases in the middle. CDR1 and CDR2 (germline): LGHNA, YSLEER. The CDR3 DNA reads as TGCGCCAGCAGCCTCGAACATGGGGCGAGCAATCAGCCCCAGCATTTT. Translation: CASSLEHGASNQPQHF.

The chain employs TRBV11-2 and TRBJ2-3; 8 nucleotides match TRBD1. This CDR3 contains 17 residues. The J segment lost 2 bases and the V segment lost 0 bases, leaving 7 bases of the junction unmatched. From germline, CDR1 is SGHAT and CDR2 FQNNGV. CDR3 in DNA: TGTGCCAGCAGCTTAGAACCCGGGACAGGTAACACAGATACGCAGTATTTT. Translated: CASSLEPGTGNTDTQYF.

The rearrangement joins TRBV6-1 to TRBJ2-1; D may be TRBD1 (6 bases). This CDR3 has 15 residues. From germline, CDR1 is MNHNS and CDR2 SASEGT. Trimming left V 0 bases short and J 6 bases short, with 12 bases between. CDR3 protein: CASSEAGTYINEQFF. The DNA for the CDR3 is TGTGCCAGCAGTGAAGCGGGGACATACATCAATGAGCAGTTCTTC.

This clone came up a few times. The chain combines TRBV23-1 with TRBJ1-4; possible D gene TRBD1, 5 bases. TRBV23-1 is identified as an open reading frame with a role that is uncertain. V lost 3 bases and J 7 bases, leaving 15 bases between the germline ends. This CDR3 spans 15 amino acids. Written as DNA, the CDR3 is TGCGCCAGCAGTCATCCCCCAGGGCCCTTTGAAAAACTGTTTTTT. Residues: CASSHPPGPFEKLFF.

The rearrangement links TRBV19 to TRBJ2-3; 12 bases are shared with TRBD2. Germline trimming cut 6 bases from V and 3 bases from J; bases unmatched to any gene: 13. Germline V lookup: CDR1 LNHDA, CDR2 SQIVND (reference sequence). The CDR3 runs to 18 residues. In DNA form, the CDR3 reads TGTGCCAGTAGCCTCGGGCTAGCGGGAGGGCCAAGGACAGATACGCAGTATTTT. Encoded protein: CASSLGLAGGPRTDTQYF.

The chain links TRBV5-1 to TRBJ2-3, with D maybe TRBD2 (6 bases). The germline V and J ends were trimmed by 6 bases and 2 bases, with 16 bases remaining between them. The CDR3 extends over 15 amino acids. Germline V gene lookup returns CDR1 SGHRS and CDR2 YFSETQ. The CDR3 loop reads CASNLGEVYTDTQYF. DNA for the CDR3: TGCGCCAGCAATTTAGGGGAGGTTTACACAGATACGCAGTATTTT.

This clone was observed once. The rearrangement joins TRBV27 to TRBJ2-1; 9 bases line up with TRBD2. Germline V CDR1 and CDR2: MNHEY, SMNVEV (reference sequence). The V segment lost 6 bases and the J segment 6 bases; nucleotides outside the gene matches: 6. This CDR3 contains 14 residues. The CDR3 region is CASSLAGVVNEQFF. CDR3 DNA: TGTGCCAGCAGCTTAGCGGGAGTGGTCAATGAGCAGTTCTTC.

This chain uses TRBV6-5 with TRBJ2-1, with 9 bases that match TRBD1. Trimming cost V 2 bases and J 8 bases; bases outside gene matches: 4. CDR3 length: 14 amino acids. The V gene's germline CDR1 is MNHEY and CDR2 SVGAGI. The CDR3 coding sequence is TGTGCCAGCAGTTACAGGACAGGGGACGATGAGCAGTTCTTC. This encodes CASSYRTGDDEQFF.

The rearrangement links TRBV5-6 to TRBJ1-2; TRBD1 is a possible D gene (6 bases). Trimming shortened V by 0 bases and J by 6 bases, and 9 bases separated the two germline ends. CDR1 is SGHDT, CDR2 YYEEEE, per germline. The CDR3 loop spans 13 amino acids. For the CDR3, the DNA is TGTGCCAGCAGCTTGGGCAGGGGAGATGGCTACACCTTC. This translates into CASSLGRGDGYTF.

V is TRBV7-3 and J is TRBJ1-5; 7 bases are shared with TRBD1. The trim removed 0 bases at V and 2 bases at J, leaving 1 base unmatched. Germline lookup yields CDR1 SGHTA and CDR2 FQGTGA. The CDR3 consists of 15 residues. The DNA for the CDR3 is TGTGCCAGCAGCTTAACTGGACAGGGCAATCAGCCCCAGCATTTT. Protein sequence: CASSLTGQGNQPQHF. The full variable domain, with the rest looked up from reference TRBV7-3 and TRBJ1-5, is GAGVSQTPSNKVTEKGKYVELRCDPISGHTALYWYRQSLGQGPEFLIYFQGTGAADDSGLPNDRFFAVRPEGSVSTLKIQRTERGDSAVYLCASSLTGQGNQPQHFGDGTRLSIL.

This chain joins TRBV29-1 and TRBJ2-7; D is possibly TRBD1 (5 bases). The CDR3 covers 13 residues. Trimming shortened V by 2 bases and J by 0 bases, and 8 bases separated the two germline ends. The germline V gene encodes CDR1 SQVTM and CDR2 ANQGSEA. CDR3 in DNA: TGCAGCGTTGAAAAGACAGACTCCTACGAGCAGTACTTC. Its protein is CSVEKTDSYEQYF.

This chain connects TRBV30 to TRBJ2-2, with D tentatively TRBD2 (6 bases). The germline CDR1 and CDR2 sequences are GTSNPN and SVGIG (reference sequence). The CDR3 length is 16 residues. V lost 0 bases to trimming and J lost 0 bases, with 11 bases between them. CDR3 loop: CAWSVGRLANTGELFF. CDR3 nucleotides: TGTGCCTGGAGTGTAGGGCGACTAGCGAACACCGGGGAGCTGTTTTTT. Full variable domain (outside the CDR3, taken from reference TRBV30 and TRBJ2-2): SQTIHQWPATLVQPVGSPLSLECTVEGTSNPNLYWYRQAAGRGLQLLFYSVGIGQISSEVPQNLSASRPQDRQFILSSKKLLLSDSGFYLCAWSVGRLANTGELFFGEGSRLTVL.

The V call is TRBV9, the J call TRBJ2-2, with 7 nucleotides matching TRBD1. Germline CDR1 and CDR2: SGDLS and YYNGEE. J lost 0 bases, V lost 4 bases, and 3 bases had no gene match. The CDR3 covers 15 residues. CDR3 loop: CASSRDSSNTGELFF. The DNA for the CDR3 is TGTGCCAGCAGCAGGGACAGCTCGAACACCGGGGAGCTGTTTTTT.

As for this clone: Other DNA sequences in the sample encode the same CDR3. This chain links TRBV28 with TRBJ2-7; D unclear. Germline V gene sequence: CDR1 MDHEN, CDR2 SYDVKM. Trimming removed 2 bases from V and 3 bases from J, with 5 bases in between. The CDR3 has 12 amino acids. CDR3 in amino acids: CASSLRGYEQYF. CDR3 nucleotides: TGTGCCAGCAGTTTACGCGGCTACGAGCAGTACTTC.

The table lists this clone with a count of one. The chain employs TRBV30 and TRBJ2-6; tentatively, D is TRBD2 (5 bases). Germline V gives CDR1 GTSNPN, CDR2 SVGIG (reference sequence). Trimming removed 3 bases at V and 3 bases at J, with 21 bases between. The CDR3 runs 18 residues. CDR3 loop: CAWSAQSGIRHGANVLTF. The CDR3, as DNA: TGTGCCTGGAGCGCCCAATCGGGGATCCGCCATGGGGCCAACGTCCTGACTTTC.

The rearrangement uses TRBV24-1 and TRBJ2-3; TRBD1 might be the D (5 bases). Germline CDR1 KGHDR, CDR2 SFDVKD. The ends were cut back, 5 bases at V and 3 bases at J, with 17 bases in the middle. The CDR3 is made up of 16 amino acids. The DNA of the CDR3 is TGTGCCACCAGTGCCAAGGACACAAGGAAAACAGATACGCAGTATTTT. Its translation is CATSAKDTRKTDTQYF.

The chain couples TRBV5-1 to TRBJ2-7; weak D call: TRBD1 (5 bases). Trimming left V 0 bases short and J 1 base short, with 8 bases between. Germline V gene lookup returns CDR1 SGHRS and CDR2 YFSETQ. CDR3 length: 14 residues. For the CDR3, the DNA is TGCGCCAGCAGCTTGGGCAGGGAATCCTACGAGCAGTACTTC. Translation gives CASSLGRESYEQYF.

V gene TRBV27 combines with J gene TRBJ1-6, with 7 nucleotides matching TRBD1. The V gene end was trimmed by 7 bases and the J gene end by 7 bases; junction bases not matched to a gene: 4. Germline V gene lookup returns CDR1 MNHEY and CDR2 SMNVEV (reference sequence). The CDR3 extends over 13 amino acids. The CDR3, as DNA: TGTGCCAGCATGGGGACAGCAAATTCACCCCTCCACTTT. Its protein product is CASMGTANSPLHF.

V and J are TRBV5-4 and TRBJ2-5; TRBD1 agrees at 8 bases. The J segment lost 5 bases and the V segment lost 0 bases, leaving 0 bases of the junction unmatched. The CDR3 totals 13 residues. Germline V lookup: CDR1 SGHNT, CDR2 YYREEE (reference sequence). The CDR3 DNA follows: TGTGCCAGCAGCTTGGACAGGGGGGAGACCCAGTACTTC. It is translated as CASSLDRGETQYF.

The chain joins TRBV14 to TRBJ2-1, with D possibly being TRBD1 (7 bases). Germline CDR1 and CDR2: SGHDN and FVKESK. V was shortened by 8 bases and J by 8 bases, with 16 bases between the two germline ends. The CDR3 consists of 13 residues. The CDR3 DNA reads TGTGCCAGCGATCCAGGGGGGTCCCATGAGCAGTTCTTC. Protein product: CASDPGGSHEQFF.

The CDR3 region is CASSPMGQGRETQYF. CDR3 nucleotides: TGTGCCAGCAGCCCGATGGGACAGGGTCGAGAGACCCAGTACTTC. The V and J genes are TRBV7-9 and TRBJ2-5, with 9 bases aligning to TRBD1. V gave up 5 bases and J gave up 4 bases; unmatched junction bases: 8. Germline CDR1 reads SEHNR; CDR2 reads FQNEAQ (reference sequence). The CDR3 is made up of 15 amino acids. The full variable domain, in which reference TRBV7-9 and TRBJ2-5 provide the parts outside the CDR3, is DTGVSQNPRHKITKRGQNVTFRCDPISEHNRLYWYRQTLGQGPEFLTYFQNEAQLEKSRLLSDRFSAERPKGSFSTLEIQRTEQGDSAMYLCASSPMGQGRETQYFGPGTRLLVL.

The chain couples TRBV10-3 to TRBJ1-2; unclear D gene. CDR1 is ENHRY and CDR2 is SYGVKD in the germline V gene. This CDR3 comprises 13 residues. V was clipped by 0 bases and J by 6 bases, with 8 bases between them. The chain's CDR3 is CAISESSSNGYTF. DNA for the CDR3: TGTGCCATCAGTGAGTCGTCGAGCAATGGCTACACCTTC.

V gene TRBV19 combines with J gene TRBJ2-6, with D maybe TRBD2 (7 bases). Trimming removed 5 bases from V and 0 bases from J, with 23 bases in between. The V gene's germline CDR1 is LNHDA and CDR2 SQIVND (reference sequence). This CDR3 is 20 amino acids long. CDR3 loop: CASSDLVGGRVRSGANVLTF. The CDR3 coding sequence is TGTGCCAGTAGTGACCTCGTCGGGGGGCGGGTCCGCTCTGGGGCCAACGTCCTGACTTTC.

The chain joins TRBV9 to TRBJ1-2; D unclear. The CDR3 has 16 amino acids. Germline CDR1 and CDR2: SGDLS and YYNGEE. Trimming pared 0 bases from V and 4 bases from J, leaving 16 bases between. CDR3 DNA sequence: TGTGCCAGCAGCGTAGGATCGAGGAGTCCCAGCTATGGCTACACCTTC. This codes for CASSVGSRSPSYGYTF. The entire variable domain, with the rest obtained from reference TRBV9 and TRBJ1-2, is as follows: DSGVTQTPKHLITATGQRVTLRCSPRSGDLSVYWYQQSLDQGLQFLIQYYNGEERAKGNILERFSAQQFPDLHSELNLSSLELGDSALYFCASSVGSRSPSYGYTFGSGTRLTVV.

The chain has TRBV27 and TRBJ2-7; 9 bases fit TRBD1. The CDR3 length is 14 residues. Trimming removed 5 bases from V and 1 base from J; junction bases left unmatched: 3. The germline CDR1 and CDR2 sequences are MNHEY and SMNVEV (reference sequence). The CDR3 DNA reads as TGTGCCAGCAGTACGGGACAGGGATCCTACGAGCAGTACTTC. It specifies CASSTGQGSYEQYF.